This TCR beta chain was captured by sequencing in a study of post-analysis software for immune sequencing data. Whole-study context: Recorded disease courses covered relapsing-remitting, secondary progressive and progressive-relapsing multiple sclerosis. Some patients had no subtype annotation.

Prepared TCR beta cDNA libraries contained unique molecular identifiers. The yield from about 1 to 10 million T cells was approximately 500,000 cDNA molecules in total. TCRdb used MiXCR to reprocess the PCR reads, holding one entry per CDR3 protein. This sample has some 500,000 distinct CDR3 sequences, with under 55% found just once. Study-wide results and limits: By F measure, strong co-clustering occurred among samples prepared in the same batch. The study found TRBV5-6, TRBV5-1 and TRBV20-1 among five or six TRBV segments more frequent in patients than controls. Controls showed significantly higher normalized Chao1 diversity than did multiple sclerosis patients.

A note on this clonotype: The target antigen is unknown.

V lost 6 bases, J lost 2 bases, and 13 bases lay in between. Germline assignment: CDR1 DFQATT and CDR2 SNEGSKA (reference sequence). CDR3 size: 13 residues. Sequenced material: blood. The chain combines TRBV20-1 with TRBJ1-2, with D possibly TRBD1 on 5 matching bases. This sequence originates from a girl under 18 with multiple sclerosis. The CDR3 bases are TGCAGTGCCCCGAACGGGGGGAACTATGGCTACACCTTC. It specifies CSAPNGGNYGYTF.